Sequencing of this T cell receptor beta chain was carried out in a study of cytomegalovirus exposure and HLA in healthy donors. V shed 2 bases and J shed 3 bases, with 11 bases lying between them. The CDR3 has 15 residues. Germline assignment: CDR1 SEHNR and CDR2 FQNEAQ (reference sequence). Primers included in the PCR were 60 Vbeta and 13 Jbeta primers. The method was immunoSEQ multiplex PCR; TCRdb's version includes in-frame clones alone and lacks a portion of them. This sample carries fewer than 110,000 clones, around 67% of them seen once, and the ten largest clones take roughly 3.4%. The source of this sequence is a woman between 50 and 59 years old in good health and CMV-seronegative. The sequencing input was PBMCs. This chain joins TRBV7-9 and TRBJ2-1, with D perhaps matching TRBD2 (6 bases). CDR3 residues: CASSLMRGVYNEQFF. The CDR3 nucleotides are TGTGCCAGCAGCTTAATGCGGGGAGTCTACAATGAGCAGTTCTTC.